These T cell receptor beta chains were read from a single sample in a study of T-cell reconstitution after alpha-beta-depleted transplantation in children. TCRdb fed the PCR reads into MiXCR, producing one record per CDR3 protein. The sample has about 410,000 distinct CDR3 sequences, about 20% seen once. Sample: PBMCs from the stem cell graft donor, taken from the stem cell graft. These receptors originate from a human donor who donated a stem cell graft to a child with acute myeloid leukemia. Each CDR3 is given with its conserved first and last residue. A D gene is named only where the DNA matches it firmly. Rows may omit the clone size; those that give it use once, few, many or a size class.

J gene | D gene | V gene | clone size | CDR3 protein | CDR3 DNA
TRBJ2-7 | TRBD1 | TRBV9 | few | CASSSGQGLSYEQYF | TGTGCCAGCAGCAGCGGACAGGGCCTCTCCTACGAGCAGTACTTC
TRBJ2-1 | - | TRBV15 | few | CATSRGVLGPNGEQFF | TGTGCCACCAGCAGAGGGGTCCTAGGTCCAAACGGTGAGCAGTTCTTC
TRBJ2-5 | TRBD2 | TRBV7-2 | - | CASSLRASGMQETQYF | TGTGCCAGCAGCCTAAGGGCTAGCGGGATGCAAGAGACCCAGTACTTC
TRBJ2-7 | - | TRBV15 | few | CATSRDSASAYEQYF | TGTGCCACCAGCAGAGATAGTGCATCCGCTTACGAGCAGTACTTC
TRBJ2-7 | - | TRBV25-1 | few | CASSENRVHEQYF | TGTGCCAGCAGTGAAAACAGGGTCCACGAGCAGTACTTC
TRBJ2-1 | - | TRBV5-1 | - | CASSLDVNNEQFF | TGCGCCAGCAGCCTGGACGTCAACAATGAGCAGTTCTTC
TRBJ2-3 | TRBD2 | TRBV7-3 | few | CASKGRATDTQYF | TGTGCCAGTAAAGGGAGGGCCACAGATACGCAGTATTTT
TRBJ1-6 | TRBD1 | TRBV20-1 | once | CSASQGGSYNSPLHF | TGCAGTGCTAGTCAGGGGGGATCCTATAATTCACCCCTCCACTTT
TRBJ2-3 | TRBD2 | TRBV7-8 | - | CASGGGTSGSTDTQYF | TGTGCCAGCGGAGGGGGGACTAGCGGGAGCACAGATACGCAGTATTTT
TRBJ1-1 | - | TRBV28 | few | CASSVQQAYTEAFF | TGTGCCAGCAGCGTACAGCAAGCCTACACTGAAGCTTTCTTT
TRBJ2-7 | TRBD2 | TRBV7-2 | few | CASRGGGLAGHEQYF | TGTGCCAGCAGAGGGGGAGGACTAGCGGGACACGAGCAGTACTTC
TRBJ2-1 | TRBD2 | TRBV28 | few | CASSRPLTGGPDEQFF | TGTGCCAGCAGCCGACCATTGACGGGAGGGCCGGATGAGCAGTTCTTC
TRBJ2-2 | - | TRBV7-2 | many | CASSPGTANTGELFF | TGTGCCAGCAGCCCTGGGACGGCGAACACCGGGGAGCTGTTTTTT